One sample yielded the 17 T cell receptor beta chains listed below, sequenced in a study of blood T cell repertoires in COVID-19. The data were produced by immunoSEQ multiplex PCR, yet TCRdb's version contains in-frame clones alone and is incomplete. The sample has approximately 120,000 clones, over 75% seen once. The source material was peripheral blood. The receptors were sampled from a man in his sixties with acute or convalescent COVID-19.

This clone was seen once. The chain has TRBV5-1 and TRBJ2-5, with D possibly being TRBD2 (5 bases). Between the trimmed V and J ends, which lost 9 bases and 2 bases, there was a span of 14 bases. The CDR3 length is 13 residues. In germline, CDR1 is SGHRS, CDR2 YFSETQ. The CDR3: CATGETLQETQYF. The CDR3 region has the DNA TGCGCCACCGGGGAGACATTACAAGAGACCCAGTACTTC.

This sequence joins TRBV5-6 and TRBJ1-1; D remains ambiguous. The CDR3 extends over 14 amino acids. V lost 0 bases, J lost 0 bases, and 6 bases lay in between. Germline V gives CDR1 SGHDT, CDR2 YYEEEE. In DNA, the CDR3 is TGTGCCAGCAGCTTGGTTGACTTGAACACTGAAGCTTTCTTT. Protein sequence: CASSLVDLNTEAFF.

The rearrangement joins TRBV7-9 to TRBJ2-4, with D perhaps matching TRBD2 (6 bases). V dropped 5 bases and J dropped 0 bases, with 14 bases sitting between them. Germline CDR1 reads SEHNR; CDR2 reads FQNEAQ (reference sequence). The CDR3 is made up of 16 amino acids. CDR3 protein: CASSVGAGIAKNIQYF. The CDR3 DNA sequence: TGTGCCAGCAGCGTTGGGGCGGGAATAGCCAAAAACATTCAGTACTTC.

V gene TRBV6-5 combines with J gene TRBJ2-1; 7 bases match TRBD1. The CDR3 runs to 14 residues. With 6 bases clipped from V and 2 bases from J, the junction kept 4 bases outside the gene matches. The germline gives CDR1 MNHEY, CDR2 SVGAGI. CDR3 nucleotides: TGTGCCAGCAGAGGACAGGAACCCTACAATGAGCAGTTCTTC. It is translated as CASRGQEPYNEQFF.

The chain has TRBV13 and TRBJ2-1, with 11 bases aligning to TRBD2. The CDR3 runs to 15 residues. Germline trimming cut 5 bases from V and 7 bases from J; bases unmatched to any gene: 7. Germline V gives CDR1 PRHDT, CDR2 FYEKMQ (reference sequence). The CDR3 protein is CASSLLAGASNEQFF. CDR3 DNA sequence: TGTGCCAGCAGCCTACTAGCGGGAGCCAGTAATGAGCAGTTCTTC.

The chain carries TRBV5-1 and TRBJ2-1; 13 bases fit TRBD2. The CDR3 runs to 17 residues. V lost 4 bases and J lost 4; bases outside the gene matches: 8. The germline CDR1 and CDR2 sequences are SGHRS and YFSETQ. The CDR3 region is CASSPGGTSGVYNEQFF. Written as DNA, the CDR3 is TGCGCCAGCAGCCCCGGCGGGACTAGCGGGGTATACAATGAGCAGTTCTTC.

This chain uses TRBV27 with TRBJ1-6, with 8 bases identical to TRBD1. Per germline, CDR1 MNHEY and CDR2 SMNVEV (reference sequence). The CDR3 runs 15 residues. J gave up 4 bases and V 7 bases, and 6 bases lay outside the gene matches. CDR3 in amino acids: CASKFQGAYNSPLHF. CDR3 sequence (DNA): TGTGCCAGCAAATTCCAGGGGGCTTATAATTCACCCCTCCACTTT.

This rearrangement joins TRBV5-1 to TRBJ2-5; 7 bases are shared with TRBD1. Germline trimming cut 4 bases from V and 3 bases from J; bases unmatched to any gene: 9. CDR1 SGHRS and CDR2 YFSETQ come from the germline V gene. The CDR3 is made up of 15 amino acids. The CDR3 nucleotides are TGCGCCAGCAGCCCTGGTGGCAGGGGGAAAGAGACCCAGTACTTC. Translation gives CASSPGGRGKETQYF.

CDR3 bases: TGTGCCAGCAGTGAAAATCGGGATACGCAGTATTTT. Protein product: CASSENRDTQYF. The chain couples TRBV6-1 to TRBJ2-3; D is unclear. The V gene lost 2 bases and the J gene lost 6 bases, with 6 bases spanning the gap. The CDR3 is 12 residues long. Germline V gives CDR1 MNHNS, CDR2 SASEGT.

This chain links TRBV3-1 (or the pseudogene TRBV3-2) with TRBJ1-2, with D unresolved. Germline CDR1 LGHDT, CDR2 YNNKEL (reference sequence). This CDR3 has 12 amino acids. Trimming pared 4 bases from V and 14 bases from J, leaving 17 bases between. CDR3 residues: CASSRPAEGVTF. Written as DNA, the CDR3 is TGTGCCAGCAGCCGACCAGCGGAGGGTGTTACCTTC.

This rearrangement joins TRBV19 to TRBJ1-2; D possibly corresponds to TRBD1 (5 bases). The germline V gene has CDR1 LNHDA and CDR2 SQIVND (reference sequence). This CDR3 region has 13 residues. The V end lost 6 bases, the J end lost 4 bases, and 12 bases lay between the germline ends. The CDR3 region has the DNA TGTGCCAGTAGCCAAGCGGGGCGCTATGGCTACACCTTC. This translates into CASSQAGRYGYTF.

In this sample, this clone turned up a few times. The chain employs TRBV5-1 and TRBJ2-7; a possible D gene is TRBD2 (6 bases). V was cut by 3 bases and J by 4 bases, with 14 bases left in between. This CDR3 has 14 residues. The germline V gene encodes CDR1 SGHRS and CDR2 YFSETQ. CDR3 region: CASSSGTHTYEQYF. The CDR3 bases are TGCGCCAGCAGCTCCGGGACTCACACTTACGAGCAGTACTTC.

This clone showed up just once. The V gene is TRBV19, the J gene TRBJ1-2, with no clear D. The CDR3 length is 14 residues. The germline V gene encodes CDR1 LNHDA and CDR2 SQIVND (reference sequence). The V and J ends lost 4 bases and 3 bases respectively, with 12 bases between them. The CDR3 bases are TGTGCCAGTAGTAAACGAACCTCGGACTATGGCTACACCTTC. This translates into CASSKRTSDYGYTF.

The V call is TRBV2, the J call TRBJ2-1; possible D gene TRBD1, 5 bases. Germline-derived CDR1 and CDR2 are SNHLY and FYNNEI. V lost 1 base and J 0 bases, leaving 13 bases between the germline ends. This CDR3 has 17 residues. The CDR3 loop is CASSEERPGISYNEQFF. The CDR3, as DNA: TGTGCCAGCAGTGAAGAACGGCCAGGGATCTCCTACAATGAGCAGTTCTTC.

This clone is a singleton in its sample. This chain links TRBV10-1 with TRBJ2-7, with 7 bases lining up with TRBD1. CDR1 is WNHNN and CDR2 is SYGVQD in the germline V gene (reference sequence). The ends lost 3 bases at V and 4 bases at J; junction bases unmatched: 6. CDR3 size: 14 residues. DNA of the CDR3: TGCGCCAGCAGTGACCACCGGGACAGTTACGAGCAGTACTTC. This codes for CASSDHRDSYEQYF.

The chain employs TRBV27 and TRBJ1-2, with 9 bases matching TRBD1. This CDR3 contains 15 residues. In germline, CDR1 is MNHEY, CDR2 SMNVEV (reference sequence). J lost 8 bases, V lost 6 bases, and 13 bases had no gene match. CDR3 in amino acids: CASRGQGSRWGGYTF. In DNA, the CDR3 is TGTGCCAGCAGGGGACAGGGTTCACGCTGGGGGGGCTACACCTTC.

The chain has TRBV24-1 and TRBJ2-1; 8 bases agree with TRBD1. The CDR3 spans 16 residues. V trimming: 7 bases; J trimming: 2 bases; junction bases outside the gene matches: 9. Per germline, CDR1 KGHDR and CDR2 SFDVKD. CDR3 amino acids: CATRPHGTGTYNEQFF. The CDR3 nucleotides are TGTGCCACCAGACCCCACGGGACAGGCACCTACAATGAGCAGTTCTTC.